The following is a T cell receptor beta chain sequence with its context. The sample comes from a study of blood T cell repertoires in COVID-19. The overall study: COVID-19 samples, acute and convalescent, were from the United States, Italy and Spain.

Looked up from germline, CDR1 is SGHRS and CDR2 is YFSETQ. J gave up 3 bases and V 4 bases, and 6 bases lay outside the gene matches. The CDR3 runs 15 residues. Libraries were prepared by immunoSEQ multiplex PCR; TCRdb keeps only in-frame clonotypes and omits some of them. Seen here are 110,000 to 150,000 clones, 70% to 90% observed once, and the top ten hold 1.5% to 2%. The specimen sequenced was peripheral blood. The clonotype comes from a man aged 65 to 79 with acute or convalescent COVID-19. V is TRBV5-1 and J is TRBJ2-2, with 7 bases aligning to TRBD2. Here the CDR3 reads CASSPGTTHTGELFF. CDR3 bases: TGCGCCAGCAGCCCCGGGACTACCCACACCGGGGAGCTGTTTTTT. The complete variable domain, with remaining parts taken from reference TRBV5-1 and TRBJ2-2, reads KAGVTQTPRYLIKTRGQQVTLSCSPISGHRSVSWYQQTPGQGLQFLFEYFSETQRNKGNFPGRFSGRQFSNSRSEMNVSTLELGDSALYLCASSPGTTHTGELFFGEGSRLTVL.